This T cell receptor (beta chain) came from a study of CD8 T cells in ankylosing spondylitis. This clonotype was counted a few times. Antigen: not known. Making use of molecular barcodes, quantitative 5'-RACE generated TCR beta libraries. TCRdb fed the 5' RACE reads into MiXCR, producing one record per CDR3 protein. The data contain about 190,000 distinct CDR3 sequences, 13% of them seen just once; the ten biggest clones take up roughly 9.6%. Overall study results and limits: The clones that were linked to disease were reported to be significantly enriched in matched synovial fluid samples from ankylosing spondylitis patients. What seemed typical of ankylosing spondylitis blood was a TCR beta motif built from several highly homologous variants. With a CD8+ phenotype, disease-linked clones were relatively rare in peripheral blood.

Germline V gene lookup returns CDR1 KGHSH and CDR2 LQKENI. V lost 3 bases and J 0 bases, leaving 10 bases between the germline ends. The CDR3 is made up of 15 amino acids. This TCR was sampled from a female donor with ankylosing spondylitis or in good health (not recorded which). This chain links TRBV18 with TRBJ2-3; D gene ambiguous. Sequencing input: blood, either unsorted or a sorted T cell fraction (not recorded which). CDR3 coding DNA: TGTGCCAGCTCACCCTCCATGGGAAGCACAGATACGCAGTATTTT. Amino acid sequence: CASSPSMGSTDTQYF.